The present entry profiles one T cell receptor (beta chain) with its context. Its antigen is unidentified. After isolation, RNA underwent reverse transcription to generate cDNA as the sequencing template. Clones were sequenced by immunoSEQ multiplex PCR, and TCRdb holds only the in-frame ones, with some missing. The sample consists of 130,000 or so clones, over 55% of them appearing once. This specimen comes from a study of CD8+ T cells in alopecia areata. Whole-study findings and limits: The study found that many expanded lesional clones persisted in scalp and blood during tofacitinib.

Treatment defined: oral pan-JAK inhibitor, 5-10 mg twice daily. Researchers took lesional scalp punch biopsies and peripheral blood from people who were alopecia areata patients. Cell sorting on a FACSAria was used to separate CD4+ and CD8+ T cells from the PBMCs. The CDR3 totals 15 residues. Germline CDR1 reads SGHTA; CDR2 reads FQGNSA. V lost 5 bases, J lost 1 base, and 12 bases lay in between. Here the sequenced sample was CD4+ T cells sorted from blood, taken at week 4, from a patient treated with tofacitinib. The source of this sequence is a human donor with alopecia areata. The chain employs TRBV7-2 and TRBJ2-1; possible D gene TRBD2, 8 bases. The DNA for the CDR3 is TGTGCCAGCAGCCGGGAGGGACAGTCCTACAATGAGCAGTTCTTC. It is translated as CASSREGQSYNEQFF.